Following are 27 T cell receptor beta chains from one sample sequenced in a study of spatial heterogeneity in lung cancer. The time point was: sample taken at primary tumor resection. From the 5' RACE reads, TCRdb called clonotypes with MiXCR, one entry per CDR3 protein. This table holds 50,000 to 75,000 distinct CDR3 sequences, roughly 5.9% found once. The starting material was PBMCs, obtained at surgery. The source is a female donor with early-stage non-small cell lung cancer.

This clonotype has more than one count but fewer than ten. The chain uses TRBV12-3 or TRBV12-4 and TRBJ2-3, with TRBD2 matching over 11 bases. V lost 11 bases and J lost 6; bases outside the gene matches: 10. This CDR3 region has 14 residues. The CDR3 is CASSSGGPVDTQYF. The DNA of the CDR3 is TGTGCCTCCTCTAGCGGGGGGCCTGTGGATACGCAGTATTTT.

This clonotype has ten or more counts. V is TRBV7-9 and J is TRBJ1-4; D is possibly TRBD1 (5 bases). The CDR3 covers 15 residues. Trimming removed 2 bases from V and 7 bases from J, with 14 bases in between. Germline assignment: CDR1 SEHNR and CDR2 FQNEAQ (reference sequence). The CDR3 nucleotides read TGTGCCAGCAGCTTAATGGGGGAAACCGGTGAAAAACTGTTTTTT. This codes for CASSLMGETGEKLFF.

This clonotype has only a few counts. The V call is TRBV11-2, the J call TRBJ1-2; a weak D match, TRBD1 (5 bases). The CDR3 is 15 residues long. Germline V gene data show CDR1 as SGHAT and CDR2 as FQNNGV. Between the trimmed V and J ends, which lost 5 bases and 2 bases, there was a span of 15 bases. The CDR3 DNA is TGTGCCAGCAGCCCGCCGGGGACGGTAAACTATGGCTACACCTTC. It codes for CASSPPGTVNYGYTF.

A few counts support this clonotype. This chain uses TRBV18 with TRBJ1-1; D unresolved. Trimming removed 3 bases from V and 1 base from J, with 12 bases in between. The CDR3 consists of 15 residues. In germline, CDR1 is KGHSH, CDR2 LQKENI. The CDR3 here is CASSPYGSANTEAFF. The CDR3 coding sequence is TGTGCCAGCTCACCGTACGGATCTGCGAACACTGAAGCTTTCTTT.

This clonotype was recorded at least ten times. The genes are TRBV11-2 and TRBJ2-3; maybe TRBD2 (5 bases). The germline V gene has CDR1 SGHAT and CDR2 FQNNGV. V gave up 5 bases and J gave up 2 bases, with 11 bases separating them. The CDR3 spans 14 residues. Here the CDR3 DNA reads TGTGCCAGCAGCCCCCGGGGATTCACAGATACGCAGTATTTT. It translates to CASSPRGFTDTQYF.

A few counts support this clonotype. V usage is TRBV3-1 and J usage is TRBJ2-1; the match to TRBD2 covers 12 bases. With V trimmed by 6 bases and J by 8 bases, 8 bases remained unmatched. Germline values: CDR1 LGHDT, CDR2 YNNKEL (reference sequence). There are 15 residues in the CDR3. CDR3 in DNA: TGTGCCAGCAGACCCTGGACTAGCGGGATTGATGAGCAGTTCTTC. Translation: CASRPWTSGIDEQFF.

There are a few counts of this clonotype. The CDR3 protein is CASSPQGMGSQEKLFF. For the CDR3, the DNA is TGTGCCAGCAGCCCTCAGGGCATGGGGTCTCAGGAAAAACTGTTTTTT. The chain has TRBV11-2 and TRBJ1-4; possibly TRBD1 for D (5 bases). The CDR3 has 16 residues. The germline V gene encodes CDR1 SGHAT and CDR2 FQNNGV. V dropped 5 bases and J dropped 8 bases, with 21 bases sitting between them.

The rearrangement joins TRBV10-3 to TRBJ1-6, with no clear D. In germline, CDR1 is ENHRY, CDR2 SYGVKD. Trimming shortened V by 8 bases and J by 8 bases, and 10 bases separated the two germline ends. The length of the CDR3 is 12 residues. For the CDR3, the DNA is TGTGCCATCGGGAGTTGGGATTCACCCCTCCACTTT. Protein: CAIGSWDSPLHF.

This clonotype was detected many times. The rearrangement links TRBV5-8 to TRBJ1-6; TRBD1 is a possible D gene (5 bases). Germline assignment: CDR1 SGHTS and CDR2 YDEGEE. Deletions cut 0 bases from V and 14 bases from J, with 18 bases between. The CDR3 spans 15 residues. The CDR3 nucleotides read TGTGCCAGCAGCTTGGCTGGGACCGGGGGGTTCGCCCTCCACTTT. Its protein is CASSLAGTGGFALHF.

This clonotype was counted at least ten times. The rearrangement joins TRBV7-2 to TRBJ2-3; no firm D call. This CDR3 contains 13 residues. Looked up from germline, CDR1 is SGHTA and CDR2 is FQGNSA. V was cut by 7 bases and J by 4 bases, with 12 bases left in between. CDR3: CASTLRSADTQYF. CDR3 bases: TGTGCCAGCACCCTCCGGTCGGCAGATACGCAGTATTTT.

This clonotype has only a few counts. The V and J genes are TRBV28 and TRBJ2-2; D may be TRBD2 (5 bases). This CDR3 is built from 13 residues. V was clipped by 2 bases and J by 7 bases, with 8 bases between them. CDR1 and CDR2 (germline): MDHEN, SYDVKM. CDR3 nucleotides: TGTGCCAGCAGTTTAGAGGGAATCGGGGAGCTGTTTTTT. This encodes CASSLEGIGELFF. Full variable domain (rest looked up from reference TRBV28 and TRBJ2-2): DVKVTQSSRYLVKRTGEKVFLECVQDMDHENMFWYRQDPGLGLRLIYFSYDVKMKEKGDIPEGYSVSREKKERFSLILESASTNQTSMYLCASSLEGIGELFFGEGSRLTVL.

This clonotype was seen at least ten times. The gene calls are TRBV9 and TRBJ1-4, with D possibly matching TRBD1 (6 bases). Trimming pared 0 bases from V and 4 bases from J, leaving 13 bases between. CDR3 length equals 16 residues. In germline, CDR1 is SGDLS, CDR2 YYNGEE. The CDR3 protein is CASSVESGANNEKLFF. The DNA for the CDR3 is TGTGCCAGCAGCGTAGAATCAGGGGCAAATAATGAAAAACTGTTTTTT.

This clonotype was seen just once. This chain joins TRBV14 and TRBJ2-7, with D possibly matching TRBD2 (5 bases). The CDR3 is 16 residues long. Trimming took off 1 base at V and 2 bases at J, with 15 bases between the two ends. Per germline, CDR1 SGHDN and CDR2 FVKESK. CDR3 loop: CASSQGRVRSTYEQYF. In DNA, the CDR3 is TGTGCCAGCAGCCAAGGGCGGGTCAGGTCAACCTACGAGCAGTACTTC.

This clonotype has a count of ten or more. The V gene is TRBV25-1, the J gene TRBJ1-1; no firm D call. Germline V gives CDR1 MGHDK, CDR2 SYGVNS. Trimming shortened V by 8 bases and J by 4 bases, and 14 bases separated the two germline ends. CDR3 length equals 13 residues. The CDR3 is CASGLMGPTEAFF. In nucleotides, the CDR3 is TGTGCCAGCGGTCTCATGGGCCCCACTGAAGCTTTCTTT. The full variable domain, in which reference TRBV25-1 and TRBJ1-1 provide the parts outside the CDR3, is EADIYQTPRYLVIGTGKKITLECSQTMGHDKMYWYQQDPGMELHLIHYSYGVNSTEKGDLSSESTVSRIRTEHFPLTLESARPSHTSQYLCASGLMGPTEAFFGQGTRLTVV.

The V gene is TRBV6-2 or TRBV6-3, the J gene TRBJ1-1; D remains ambiguous. Trimming removed 8 bases at V and 1 base at J, with 17 bases between. This CDR3 has 15 residues. Per the germline V gene, CDR1 is MNHEY and CDR2 is SVGEGT. The CDR3 coding sequence is TGTGCCAGCGGGTCGCTCATTCCCGGGAACACTGAAGCTTTCTTT. Protein product: CASGSLIPGNTEAFF.

This clonotype occurred many times. The chain links TRBV28 to TRBJ1-2; TRBD1 matches at 11 bases. Germline CDR1 MDHEN, CDR2 SYDVKM. The ends lost 8 bases at V and 8 bases at J; junction bases unmatched: 4. The CDR3 runs 12 residues. DNA for the CDR3: TGTGCCAGCGGACAGGGGGCAGGGGGCTACACCTTC. Residues: CASGQGAGGYTF.

In its sample, this clonotype was seen a few times. V usage is TRBV7-8 and J usage is TRBJ2-3, with D hard to call. Germline V CDR1 and CDR2: SGHVS, FQNEAQ. Trimming removed 5 bases at V and 3 bases at J, with 9 bases between. The CDR3 loop spans 13 amino acids. DNA of the CDR3: TGTGCCAGCAGCCCTCCGATGACAGATACGCAGTATTTT. It is translated as CASSPPMTDTQYF.

This clonotype has just a few counts. The chain carries TRBV29-1 and TRBJ2-3; 7 nucleotides align to TRBD1. Looked up from germline, CDR1 is SQVTM and CDR2 is ANQGSEA. The CDR3 sequence is 12 residues long. The V segment lost 4 bases and the J segment 4 bases; nucleotides outside the gene matches: 2. The CDR3 loop is CSVGDSSDTQYF. Written as DNA, the CDR3 is TGCAGCGTTGGGGACAGCTCAGATACGCAGTATTTT.

V usage is TRBV30 and J usage is TRBJ2-3; the D gene could be TRBD1 or TRBD2 (5 bases each). The germline gives CDR1 GTSNPN, CDR2 SVGIG (reference sequence). CDR3 length: 12 residues. V was pared by 5 bases and J by 7 bases, with 13 bases between. CDR3 region: CAWGDARYTQYF. The CDR3 DNA reads TGTGCCTGGGGGGACGCACGGTATACGCAGTATTTT.

In this sample, this clonotype turned up many times. The CDR3 sequence is CASSLGTGGDQPQHF. The DNA for the CDR3 is TGCGCCAGCAGCTTGGGGACAGGCGGGGATCAGCCCCAGCATTTT. This chain links TRBV5-1 with TRBJ1-5, with 7 bases aligning to TRBD1. Germline CDR1 and CDR2: SGHRS and YFSETQ. J was trimmed by 5 bases and V by 0 bases; bases with no gene match: 5. The CDR3 is made up of 15 amino acids.

A word on this clonotype: One base away lies a much larger clone, so this may be a sequencing read error. The gene calls are TRBV12-3 or TRBV12-4 and TRBJ2-5; TRBD1 might be the D (6 bases). This CDR3 has 15 amino acids. The V gene lost 9 bases and the J gene lost 5 bases, with 22 bases spanning the gap. CDR3 coding DNA: TGTGCCAGAAGTCTGCGGACAGTCCCGGTGGAGACCCAGTACTTC. Translating it yields CARSLRTVPVETQYF.

This clonotype was found many times. This chain joins TRBV5-1 and TRBJ2-1, with 12 bases lining up with TRBD2. CDR1 and CDR2 (germline): SGHRS, YFSETQ. The V segment lost 4 bases and the J segment 7 bases; nucleotides outside the gene matches: 6. This CDR3 has 15 residues. This chain's CDR3 is CASSPSGRAGNEQFF. CDR3 DNA: TGCGCCAGCAGCCCTAGCGGGAGGGCCGGGAATGAGCAGTTCTTC.

This clonotype has at least ten counts. The CDR3 is CASSAFFGVEAFF. The DNA of the CDR3 is TGTGCCAGCAGCGCCTTCTTCGGAGTTGAAGCTTTCTTT. The chain couples TRBV9 to TRBJ1-1; D is ambiguous. Germline lookup yields CDR1 SGDLS and CDR2 YYNGEE. V was shortened by 3 bases and J by 7 bases, with 13 bases between the two germline ends. The CDR3 is 13 amino acids.

The V gene is TRBV3-1, the J gene TRBJ2-1, with a weak D call TRBD2 (7 bases). The germline V gene has CDR1 LGHDT and CDR2 YNNKEL (reference sequence). CDR3 length: 16 residues. V was cut by 0 bases and J by 5 bases, with 14 bases left in between. CDR3 region: CASSQDRGAGHNEQFF. DNA of the CDR3: TGTGCCAGCAGCCAAGACCGGGGGGCTGGACACAATGAGCAGTTCTTC.

This clonotype was picked up many times. The chain uses TRBV7-9 and TRBJ2-6; D not resolved. CDR1 is SEHNR and CDR2 is FQNEAQ in the germline V gene (reference sequence). The CDR3 is 14 amino acids. The V end was cut by 3 bases, the J end by 0 bases, with 3 bases between. The CDR3 spells CASSLSSGANVLTF. As DNA, the CDR3 is TGTGCCAGCAGCTTGAGCTCTGGGGCCAACGTCCTGACTTTC.

This clonotype showed up just a few times. The chain couples TRBV20-1 to TRBJ1-1; D is uncertain. V shed 3 bases and J shed 8 bases, with 13 bases lying between them. The CDR3 length is 12 residues. CDR1 and CDR2 (germline): DFQATT, SNEGSKA (reference sequence). CDR3: CSASLQSREAFF. DNA for the CDR3: TGCAGTGCTAGCTTACAGTCCAGGGAAGCTTTCTTT.

This clonotype occurred many times. CDR3 bases: TGTGCCAGCAGTTTTCATCAAGGATTGAACACTGAAGCTTTCTTT. Residues: CASSFHQGLNTEAFF. The rearrangement links TRBV27 to TRBJ1-1, with unresolved D. This CDR3 has 15 amino acids. Germline loops: CDR1 MNHEY, CDR2 SMNVEV (reference sequence). V lost 3 bases, J lost 0 bases, and 11 bases lay in between.